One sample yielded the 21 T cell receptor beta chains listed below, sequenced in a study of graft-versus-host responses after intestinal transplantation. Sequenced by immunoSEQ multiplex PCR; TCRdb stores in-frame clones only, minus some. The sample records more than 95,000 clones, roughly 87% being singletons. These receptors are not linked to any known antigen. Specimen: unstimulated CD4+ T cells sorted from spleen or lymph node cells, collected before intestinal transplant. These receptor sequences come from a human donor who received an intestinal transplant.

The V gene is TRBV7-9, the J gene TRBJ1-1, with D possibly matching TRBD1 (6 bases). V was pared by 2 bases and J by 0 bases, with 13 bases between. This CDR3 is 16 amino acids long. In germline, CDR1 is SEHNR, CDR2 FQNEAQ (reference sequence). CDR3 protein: CASSLPQGHLNTEAFF. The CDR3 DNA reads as TGTGCCAGCAGCTTACCACAGGGTCACCTGAACACTGAAGCTTTCTTT.

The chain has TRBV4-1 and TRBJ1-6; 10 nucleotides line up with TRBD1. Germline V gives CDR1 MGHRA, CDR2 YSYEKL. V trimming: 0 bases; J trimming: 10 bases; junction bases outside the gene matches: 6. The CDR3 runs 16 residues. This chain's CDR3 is CASSQEGDRGRSPLHF. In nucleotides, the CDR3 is TGCGCCAGCAGCCAAGAGGGAGACAGGGGGCGGTCACCCCTCCACTTT.

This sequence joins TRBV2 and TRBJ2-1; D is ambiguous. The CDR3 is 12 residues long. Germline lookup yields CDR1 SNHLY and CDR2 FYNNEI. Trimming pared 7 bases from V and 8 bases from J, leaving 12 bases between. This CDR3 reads CASNAPTYEQFF. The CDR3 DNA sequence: TGTGCCAGCAATGCCCCTACGTATGAGCAGTTCTTC.

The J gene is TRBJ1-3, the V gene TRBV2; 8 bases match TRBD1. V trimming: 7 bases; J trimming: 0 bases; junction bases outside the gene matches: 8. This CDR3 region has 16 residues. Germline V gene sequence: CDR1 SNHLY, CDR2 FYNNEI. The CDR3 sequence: CASKDRGPFSGNTIYF. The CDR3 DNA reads TGTGCCAGCAAAGACAGGGGACCCTTCTCTGGAAACACCATATATTTT. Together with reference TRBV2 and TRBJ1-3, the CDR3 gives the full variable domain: EPEVTQTPSHQVTQMGQEVILRCVPISNHLYFYWYRQILGQKVEFLVSFYNNEISEKSEIFDDQFSVERPDGSNFTLKIRSTKLEDSAMYFCASKDRGPFSGNTIYFGEGSWLTVV.

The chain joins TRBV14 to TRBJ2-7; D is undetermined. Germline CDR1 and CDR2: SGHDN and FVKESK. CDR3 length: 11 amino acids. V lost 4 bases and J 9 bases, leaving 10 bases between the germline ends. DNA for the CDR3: TGTGCCAGCAGCCTGAAGACTTTGCAGTACTTC. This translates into CASSLKTLQYF.

Here the CDR3 reads CASREYVVTDTQYF. DNA of the CDR3: TGTGCCAGCAGGGAATATGTGGTTACAGATACGCAGTATTTT. The V call is TRBV6-1, the J call TRBJ2-3; no clear D gene. Trimming took 6 bases from V and 3 from J, leaving 13 bases between them. The CDR3 consists of 14 residues. Germline V CDR1 and CDR2: MNHNS, SASEGT.

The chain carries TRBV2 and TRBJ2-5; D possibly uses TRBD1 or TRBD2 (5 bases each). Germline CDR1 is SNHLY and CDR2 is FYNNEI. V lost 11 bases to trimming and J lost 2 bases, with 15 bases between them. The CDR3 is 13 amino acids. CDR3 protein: CAVRRGVQETQYF. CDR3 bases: TGTGCCGTTCGAAGAGGGGTTCAAGAGACCCAGTACTTC.

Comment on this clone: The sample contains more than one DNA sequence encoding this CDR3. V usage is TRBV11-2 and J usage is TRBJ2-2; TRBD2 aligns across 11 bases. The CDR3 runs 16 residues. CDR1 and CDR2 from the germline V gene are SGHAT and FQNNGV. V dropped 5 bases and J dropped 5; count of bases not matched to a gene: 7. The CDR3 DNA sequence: TGTGCCAGCAGCCCGCTAGCGGGAGGTTCGACCGGGGAGCTGTTTTTT. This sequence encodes CASSPLAGGSTGELFF.

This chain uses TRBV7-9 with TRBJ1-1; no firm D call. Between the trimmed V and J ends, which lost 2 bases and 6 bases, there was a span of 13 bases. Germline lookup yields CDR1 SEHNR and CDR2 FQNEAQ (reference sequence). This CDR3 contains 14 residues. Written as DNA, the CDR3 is TGTGCCAGCAGCTTACTCGTGGTAAAGGCTGAAGCTTTCTTT. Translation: CASSLLVVKAEAFF.

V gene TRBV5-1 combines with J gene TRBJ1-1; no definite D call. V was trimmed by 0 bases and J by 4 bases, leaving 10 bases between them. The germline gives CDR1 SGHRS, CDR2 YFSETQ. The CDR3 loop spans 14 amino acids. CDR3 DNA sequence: TGCGCCAGCAGCTTGGACACCCTGGGCACTGAAGCTTTCTTT. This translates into CASSLDTLGTEAFF.

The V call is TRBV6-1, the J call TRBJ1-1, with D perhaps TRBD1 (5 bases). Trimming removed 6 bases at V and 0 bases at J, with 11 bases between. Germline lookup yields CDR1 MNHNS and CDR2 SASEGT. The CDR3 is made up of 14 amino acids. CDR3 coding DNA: TGTGCCAGCAGCGTACAGGTTTTGAACACTGAAGCTTTCTTT. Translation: CASSVQVLNTEAFF.

The CDR3 region is CASSEDPLAYEQYF. The CDR3 DNA sequence: TGCGCCAGCAGTGAGGACCCACTAGCGTACGAGCAGTACTTC. The J gene is TRBJ2-7, the V gene TRBV10-2; 7 positions agree with TRBD2. With V trimmed by 2 bases and J by 4 bases, 5 bases remained unmatched. Per the germline V gene, CDR1 is WSHSY and CDR2 is SAAADI. The CDR3 is 14 amino acids.

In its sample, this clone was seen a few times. In DNA form, the CDR3 reads TGTGCCAGCAGTTTACAGGGGCGCGGTTCACCCCTCCACTTT. It specifies CASSLQGRGSPLHF. The chain employs TRBV27 and TRBJ1-6, with D maybe TRBD1 (6 bases). The CDR3 runs 14 residues. The ends were cut back, 2 bases at V and 9 bases at J, with 11 bases in the middle. In germline, CDR1 is MNHEY, CDR2 SMNVEV (reference sequence).

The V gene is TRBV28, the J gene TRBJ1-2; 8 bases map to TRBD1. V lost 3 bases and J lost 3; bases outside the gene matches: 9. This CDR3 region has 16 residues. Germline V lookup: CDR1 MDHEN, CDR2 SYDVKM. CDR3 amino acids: CASSFIYNRGDYGYTF. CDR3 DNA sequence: TGTGCCAGCAGTTTCATATACAACAGGGGGGACTATGGCTACACCTTC.

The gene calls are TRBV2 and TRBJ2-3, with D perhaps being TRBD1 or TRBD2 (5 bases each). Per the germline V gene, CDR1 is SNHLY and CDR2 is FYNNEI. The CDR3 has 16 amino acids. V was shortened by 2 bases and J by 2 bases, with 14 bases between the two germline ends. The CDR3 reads CASSEFRGRATDTQYF. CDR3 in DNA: TGTGCCAGCAGTGAATTTCGGGGCAGAGCCACAGATACGCAGTATTTT.

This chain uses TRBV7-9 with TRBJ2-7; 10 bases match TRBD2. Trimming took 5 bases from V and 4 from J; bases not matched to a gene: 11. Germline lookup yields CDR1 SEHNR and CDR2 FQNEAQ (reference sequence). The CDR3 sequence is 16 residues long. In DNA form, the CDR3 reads TGTGCCAGCAGCGAGCGGGGTGGACTAGCGGCTTACGAGCAGTACTTC. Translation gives CASSERGGLAAYEQYF.

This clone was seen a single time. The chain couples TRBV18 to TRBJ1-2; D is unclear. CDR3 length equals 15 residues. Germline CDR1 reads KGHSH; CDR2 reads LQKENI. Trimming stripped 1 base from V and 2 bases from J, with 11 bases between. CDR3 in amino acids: CASSPLARGNYGYTF. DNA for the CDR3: TGTGCCAGCTCACCACTAGCACGGGGAAACTATGGCTACACCTTC.

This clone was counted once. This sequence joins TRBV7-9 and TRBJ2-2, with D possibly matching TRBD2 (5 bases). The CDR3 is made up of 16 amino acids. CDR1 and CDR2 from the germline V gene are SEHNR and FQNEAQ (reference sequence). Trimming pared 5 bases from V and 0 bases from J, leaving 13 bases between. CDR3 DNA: TGTGCCAGCAGCCGTTGGCGGGTTTCGAACACCGGGGAGCTGTTTTTT. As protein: CASSRWRVSNTGELFF.

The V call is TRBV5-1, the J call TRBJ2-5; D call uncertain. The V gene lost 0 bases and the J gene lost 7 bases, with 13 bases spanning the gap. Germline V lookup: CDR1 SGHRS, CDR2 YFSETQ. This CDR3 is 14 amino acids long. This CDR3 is CASSLDSKGWTQYF. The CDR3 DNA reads TGCGCCAGCAGCTTGGATTCCAAGGGTTGGACCCAGTACTTC.

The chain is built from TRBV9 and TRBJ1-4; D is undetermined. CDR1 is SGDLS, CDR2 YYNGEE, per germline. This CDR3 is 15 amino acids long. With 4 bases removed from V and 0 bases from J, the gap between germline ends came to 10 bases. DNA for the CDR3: TGTGCCAGCAGCCCGCAGGCCGCAACTAATGAAAAACTGTTTTTT. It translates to CASSPQAATNEKLFF.

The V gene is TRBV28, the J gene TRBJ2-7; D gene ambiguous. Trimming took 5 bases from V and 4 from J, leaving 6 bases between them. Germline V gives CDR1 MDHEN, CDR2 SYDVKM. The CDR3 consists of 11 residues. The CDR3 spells CASSASYEQYF. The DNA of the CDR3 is TGTGCCAGCAGTGCCTCTTACGAGCAGTACTTC.